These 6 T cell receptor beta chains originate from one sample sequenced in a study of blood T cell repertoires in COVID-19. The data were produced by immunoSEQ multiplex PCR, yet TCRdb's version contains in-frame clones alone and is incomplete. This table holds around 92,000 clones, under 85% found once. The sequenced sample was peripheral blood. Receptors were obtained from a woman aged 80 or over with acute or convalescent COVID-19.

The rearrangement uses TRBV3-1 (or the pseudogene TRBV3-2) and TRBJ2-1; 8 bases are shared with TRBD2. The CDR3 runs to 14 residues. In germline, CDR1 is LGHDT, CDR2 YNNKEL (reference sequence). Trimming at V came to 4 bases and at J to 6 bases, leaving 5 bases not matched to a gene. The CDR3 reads CASSRGSGGNEQFF. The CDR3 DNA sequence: TGTGCCAGCAGCCGCGGGAGCGGGGGCAATGAGCAGTTCTTC.

CDR3 residues: CASSPRTSGSTGELFF. CDR3 DNA: TGTGCCAGCAGCCCGCGGACTAGCGGGAGCACCGGGGAGCTGTTTTTT. V is TRBV7-8 and J is TRBJ2-2; 13 positions agree with TRBD2. The CDR3 length is 16 residues. The V gene end was trimmed by 5 bases and the J gene end by 4 bases; junction bases not matched to a gene: 4. CDR1 is SGHVS, CDR2 FQNEAQ, per germline.

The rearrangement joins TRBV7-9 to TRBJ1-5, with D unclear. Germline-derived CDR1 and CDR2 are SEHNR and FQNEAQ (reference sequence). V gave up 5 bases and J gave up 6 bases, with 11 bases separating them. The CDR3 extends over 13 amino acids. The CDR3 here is CASSADGGQPQHF. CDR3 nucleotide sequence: TGTGCCAGCAGCGCCGACGGCGGTCAGCCCCAGCATTTT.

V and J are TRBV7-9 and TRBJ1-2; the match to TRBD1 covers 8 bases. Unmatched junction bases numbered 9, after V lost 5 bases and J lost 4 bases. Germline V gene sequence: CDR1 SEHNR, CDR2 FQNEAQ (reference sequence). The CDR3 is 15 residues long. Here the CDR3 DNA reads TGTGCCAGCAGCCTCGACAGGGGCGGTTCCTATGGCTACACCTTC. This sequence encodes CASSLDRGGSYGYTF.

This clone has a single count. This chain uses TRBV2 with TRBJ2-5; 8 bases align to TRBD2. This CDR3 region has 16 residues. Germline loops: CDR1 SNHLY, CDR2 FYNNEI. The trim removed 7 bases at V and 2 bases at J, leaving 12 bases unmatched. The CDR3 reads CASTIQGAGAQETQYF. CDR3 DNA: TGTGCCAGCACAATTCAAGGAGCGGGAGCTCAAGAGACCCAGTACTTC.

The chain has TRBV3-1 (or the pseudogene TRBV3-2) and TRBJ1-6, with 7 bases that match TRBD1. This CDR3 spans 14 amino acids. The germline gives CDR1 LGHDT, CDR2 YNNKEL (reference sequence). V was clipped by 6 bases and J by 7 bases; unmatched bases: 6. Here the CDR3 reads CASRVTGVNSPLHF. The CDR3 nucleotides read TGTGCCAGCAGAGTAACAGGGGTCAATTCACCCCTCCACTTT.